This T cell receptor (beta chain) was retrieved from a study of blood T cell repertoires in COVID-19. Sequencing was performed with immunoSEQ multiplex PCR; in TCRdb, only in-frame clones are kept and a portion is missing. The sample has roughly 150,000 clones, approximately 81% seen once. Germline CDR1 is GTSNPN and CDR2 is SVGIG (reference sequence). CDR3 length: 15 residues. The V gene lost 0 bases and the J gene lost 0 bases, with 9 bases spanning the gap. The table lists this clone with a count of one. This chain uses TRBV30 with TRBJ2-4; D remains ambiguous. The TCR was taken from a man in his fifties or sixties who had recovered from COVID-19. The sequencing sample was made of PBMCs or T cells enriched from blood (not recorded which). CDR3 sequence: CAWSVPRIAKNIQYF. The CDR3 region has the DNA TGTGCCTGGAGTGTACCGCGGATAGCCAAAAACATTCAGTACTTC.